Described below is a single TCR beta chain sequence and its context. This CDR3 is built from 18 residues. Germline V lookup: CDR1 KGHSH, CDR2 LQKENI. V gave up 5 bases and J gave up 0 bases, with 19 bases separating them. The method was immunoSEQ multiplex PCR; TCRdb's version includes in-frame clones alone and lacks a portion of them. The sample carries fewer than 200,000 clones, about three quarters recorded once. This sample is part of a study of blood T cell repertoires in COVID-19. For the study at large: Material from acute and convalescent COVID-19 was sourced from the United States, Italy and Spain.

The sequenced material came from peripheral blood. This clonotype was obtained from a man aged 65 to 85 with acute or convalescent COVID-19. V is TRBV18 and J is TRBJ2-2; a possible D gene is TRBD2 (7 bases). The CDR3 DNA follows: TGTGCCAGCTCAGAACCCACTGGCGGGGGCGCGAACACCGGGGAGCTGTTTTTT. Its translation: CASSEPTGGGANTGELFF.